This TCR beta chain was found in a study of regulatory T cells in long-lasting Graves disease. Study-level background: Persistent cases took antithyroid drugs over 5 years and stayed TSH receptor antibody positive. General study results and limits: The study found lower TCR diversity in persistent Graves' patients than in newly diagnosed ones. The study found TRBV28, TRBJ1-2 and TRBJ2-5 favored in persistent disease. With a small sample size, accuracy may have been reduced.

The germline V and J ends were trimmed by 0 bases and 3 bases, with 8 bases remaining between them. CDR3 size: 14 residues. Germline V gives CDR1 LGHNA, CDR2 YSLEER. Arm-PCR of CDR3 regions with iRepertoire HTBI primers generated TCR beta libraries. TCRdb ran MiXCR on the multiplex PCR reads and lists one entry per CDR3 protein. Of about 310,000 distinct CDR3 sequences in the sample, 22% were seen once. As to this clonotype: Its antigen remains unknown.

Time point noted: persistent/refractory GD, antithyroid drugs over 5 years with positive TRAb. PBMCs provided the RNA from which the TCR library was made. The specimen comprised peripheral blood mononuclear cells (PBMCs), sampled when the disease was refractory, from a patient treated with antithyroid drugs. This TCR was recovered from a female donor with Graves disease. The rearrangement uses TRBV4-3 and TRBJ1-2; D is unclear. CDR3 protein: CASSQDQDDYGYTF. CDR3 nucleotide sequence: TGCGCCAGCAGCCAAGATCAGGACGACTATGGCTACACCTTC.